This T cell receptor beta chain was obtained from a study of T-cell reconstitution after alpha-beta-depleted transplantation in children. Trimming removed 5 bases from V and 4 bases from J; junction bases left unmatched: 8. The CDR3 totals 16 residues. The V gene's germline CDR1 is LGHNA and CDR2 YNFKEQ. Whole-study results and caveats: Recipient T cells and thymic progenitors that survived were the source of the high TCRbeta diversity seen at day 60 in some patients. Reportedly, only several hundred clones from non-depleted graft cells drove alpha-beta T-cell counts at about two months.

This clonotype came up a few times. The antigen remains undetermined. Unique molecular identifiers were used to barcode this TCRbeta library. TCRdb reanalysed the PCR reads using MiXCR and keeps one entry per CDR3 protein. Here the sample spans a few hundred thousand distinct CDR3 sequences, 10% to 15% being singletons. This receptor was identified in a male patient under 18 who had a stem cell transplant for acute myeloid leukemia, so the T cells may come from the graft donor. Sequenced here: PBMCs, mostly from graft donor cells, sampled 360 days after TCRalphabeta/CD19-depleted stem cell transplant. The rearrangement uses TRBV4-2 and TRBJ2-2, with TRBD2 identical over 9 bases. CDR3 nucleotide sequence: TGTGCCAGCAGCGAGGCGGGACTAGCAATCACCGGGGAGCTGTTTTTT. This codes for CASSEAGLAITGELFF.